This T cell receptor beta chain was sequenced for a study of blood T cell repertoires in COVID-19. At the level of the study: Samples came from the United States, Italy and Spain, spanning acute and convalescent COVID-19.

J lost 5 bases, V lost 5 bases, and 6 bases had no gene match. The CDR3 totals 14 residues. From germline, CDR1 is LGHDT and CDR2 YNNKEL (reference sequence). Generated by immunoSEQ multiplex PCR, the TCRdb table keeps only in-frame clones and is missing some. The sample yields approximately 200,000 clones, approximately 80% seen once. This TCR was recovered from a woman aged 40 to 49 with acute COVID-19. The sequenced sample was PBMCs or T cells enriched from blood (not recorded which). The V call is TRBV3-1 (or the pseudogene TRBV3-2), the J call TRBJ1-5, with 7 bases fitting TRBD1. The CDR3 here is CASSRGRGDQPQHF. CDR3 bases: TGTGCCAGCAGCAGGGGGCGGGGAGATCAGCCCCAGCATTTT.